Following are 20 T cell receptor beta chains from one sample sequenced in a study of identical twins. TCRdb reanalysed the 5' RACE reads using MiXCR and keeps one entry per CDR3 protein. This table holds just under 550,000 distinct CDR3 sequences, about 15% found once. The same specimen was also included in a second study, on yellow fever vaccine responses in identical twins.

The source material was CD4+ T cells sorted from blood. These receptors were collected from a woman aged 18-35 years in good health.

The sample holds a few counts of this clonotype. J is TRBJ2-6 and V is TRBV11-2, with a tentative D call TRBD1 (5 bases). V was cut by 5 bases and J by 0 bases, with 11 bases left in between. The CDR3 spans 16 residues. Germline V gene lookup returns CDR1 SGHAT and CDR2 FQNNGV. This chain's CDR3 is CASSIAGSSGANVLTF. The CDR3 DNA sequence: TGTGCCAGCAGCATAGCAGGGTCCTCTGGGGCCAACGTCCTGACTTTC.

This clonotype came up a few times. The rearrangement uses TRBV5-1 and TRBJ2-5; TRBD2 is a possible D gene (5 bases). Trimming stripped 4 bases from V and 1 base from J, with 17 bases between. CDR3 length: 16 residues. Germline CDR1 reads SGHRS; CDR2 reads YFSETQ. The CDR3 sequence: CASSRTGLLIQETQYF. The DNA for the CDR3 is TGCGCCAGCAGCCGGACCGGACTCCTAATCCAAGAGACCCAGTACTTC.

V gene TRBV19 combines with J gene TRBJ2-5, with 8 bases identical to TRBD2. J was trimmed by 2 bases and V by 7 bases; bases with no gene match: 9. The CDR3 is made up of 15 amino acids. Germline V gene lookup returns CDR1 LNHDA and CDR2 SQIVND (reference sequence). The CDR3: CASNAAGGLQETQYF. The DNA for the CDR3 is TGTGCCAGTAACGCGGCGGGGGGCTTACAAGAGACCCAGTACTTC.

The chain joins TRBV5-4 to TRBJ2-1, with 11 bases aligning to TRBD2. The CDR3 has 16 amino acids. The germline gives CDR1 SGHNT, CDR2 YYREEE (reference sequence). The J segment lost 0 bases and the V segment lost 5 bases, leaving 4 bases of the junction unmatched. The DNA of the CDR3 is TGTGCCAGCAGAATTAGCGGGGGGGCCTCCTACAATGAGCAGTTCTTC. Amino acids: CASRISGGASYNEQFF. Together with reference TRBV5-4 and TRBJ2-1, the CDR3 gives the full variable domain: ETGVTQSPTHLIKTRGQQVTLRCSSQSGHNTVSWYQQALGQGPQFIFQYYREEENGRGNFPPRFSGLQFPNYSSELNVNALELDDSALYLCASRISGGASYNEQFFGPGTRLTVL.

The sample holds a few counts of this clonotype. J is TRBJ1-1 and V is TRBV12-3 or TRBV12-4, with a weak D call TRBD1 (5 bases). Deletions cut 7 bases from V and 11 bases from J, with 17 bases between. CDR3 size: 12 residues. The CDR3 DNA reads TGTGCCAGCACCCTAATGACGGACAAGGCTTTCTTT. It specifies CASTLMTDKAFF.

The sample holds many counts of this clonotype. V and J are TRBV12-3 or TRBV12-4 and TRBJ2-1; 16 bases are shared with TRBD2. Trimming at V came to 6 bases and at J to 0 bases, leaving 11 bases not matched to a gene. This CDR3 is built from 20 residues. The CDR3 reads CASSPTPGTSGRGSYNEQFF. The CDR3 coding sequence is TGTGCCAGCAGCCCCACCCCCGGGACTAGCGGGAGGGGCTCCTACAATGAGCAGTTCTTC.

This rearrangement joins TRBV5-1 to TRBJ2-1; D tentatively fits TRBD1 or TRBD2 (6 bases each). This CDR3 is built from 16 residues. V shed 4 bases and J shed 5 bases, with 19 bases lying between them. Germline CDR1 reads SGHRS; CDR2 reads YFSETQ. The CDR3 nucleotides read TGCGCCAGCAGCAGGAGGGCGGGACAAGGACACAATGAGCAGTTCTTC. This gives the protein CASSRRAGQGHNEQFF. The whole variable domain, filled in from reference TRBV5-1 and TRBJ2-1, reads KAGVTQTPRYLIKTRGQQVTLSCSPISGHRSVSWYQQTPGQGLQFLFEYFSETQRNKGNFPGRFSGRQFSNSRSEMNVSTLELGDSALYLCASSRRAGQGHNEQFFGPGTRLTVL.

A few counts support this clonotype. The chain joins TRBV7-9 to TRBJ1-1, with no clear D. Germline CDR1 and CDR2: SEHNR and FQNEAQ (reference sequence). V was pared by 5 bases and J by 4 bases, with 17 bases between. The CDR3 has 15 residues. Here the CDR3 reads CASSKSAGLGTEAFF. As DNA, the CDR3 is TGTGCCAGCAGCAAATCGGCGGGGTTGGGCACTGAAGCTTTCTTT.

This clonotype has more than one count but fewer than ten. This chain links TRBV7-3 with TRBJ2-3; TRBD2 aligns across 8 bases. CDR1 and CDR2 from the germline V gene are SGHTA and FQGTGA. The CDR3 runs 16 residues. Losses at the gene ends were 5 bases for V and 5 bases for J; bases not matched to a gene: 12. The CDR3 loop is CASSPLGAGGIDTQYF. The CDR3 nucleotides read TGTGCCAGCAGCCCCCTCGGGGCGGGAGGCATAGATACGCAGTATTTT.

The sample holds a few counts of this clonotype. The chain uses TRBV11-3 and TRBJ2-5; D gene ambiguous. The V end was cut by 5 bases, the J end by 7 bases, with 11 bases between. The CDR3 runs 12 residues. CDR1 is SGHNT and CDR2 is YENEEA in the germline V gene. In DNA, the CDR3 is TGTGCCAGCAGCATTCCCGGTCGGACCCAGTACTTC. This sequence encodes CASSIPGRTQYF.

This clonotype showed up just a few times. This sequence joins TRBV29-1 and TRBJ2-5, with 8 positions matching TRBD1. This CDR3 comprises 17 residues. CDR1 is SQVTM, CDR2 ANQGSEA, per germline. Losses at the gene ends were 0 bases for V and 3 bases for J; bases not matched to a gene: 12. This chain's CDR3 is CSVEDPALGQAKETQYF. The CDR3 coding sequence is TGCAGCGTTGAAGATCCCGCCCTGGGACAGGCTAAAGAGACCCAGTACTTC.

V is TRBV4-1 and J is TRBJ2-7; TRBD2 aligns across 7 bases. The CDR3 loop spans 16 amino acids. Germline CDR1 MGHRA, CDR2 YSYEKL. V lost 3 bases, J lost 2 bases, and 10 bases stayed unmatched. CDR3 in DNA: TGCGCCAGCAGCCATACAACCGGGACTACCACCTACGAGCAGTACTTC. It encodes CASSHTTGTTTYEQYF.

The chain employs TRBV12-3 or TRBV12-4 and TRBJ2-3, with D perhaps TRBD2 (5 bases). V lost 6 bases and J lost 1, with 8 bases in between. There are 13 residues in the CDR3. CDR3 amino acids: CASRDGGTDTQYF. Here the CDR3 DNA reads TGTGCCAGCAGGGACGGGGGCACAGATACGCAGTATTTT.

The rearrangement uses TRBV5-5 and TRBJ1-1, with no clear D. The germline V and J ends were trimmed by 0 bases and 6 bases, with 9 bases remaining between them. Germline V gene data show CDR1 as SGHKS and CDR2 as YYEKEE (reference sequence). CDR3 length: 13 amino acids. CDR3 region: CASSLGVVSEAFF. The CDR3 nucleotides are TGTGCCAGCAGCTTGGGGGTGGTTTCTGAAGCTTTCTTT.

This sequence joins TRBV14 and TRBJ2-1; the D is unclear. The V gene's germline CDR1 is SGHDN and CDR2 FVKESK. Trimming took off 2 bases at V and 0 bases at J, with 17 bases between the two ends. The CDR3 has 18 amino acids. The CDR3 bases are TGTGCCAGCAGCCAATTTTGGCCAGCGTCGAGCTCCTACAATGAGCAGTTCTTC. Translation gives CASSQFWPASSSYNEQFF.

This chain joins TRBV7-3 and TRBJ2-1; D is perhaps TRBD1 or TRBD2 (5 bases each). Germline CDR1 SGHTA, CDR2 FQGTGA. The CDR3 spans 11 residues. V was pared by 4 bases and J by 10 bases, with 8 bases between. The CDR3 DNA reads as TGTGCCAGCAGCTCGGGACCCGAGCAGTTCTTC. Translating it yields CASSSGPEQFF.

This clonotype was counted between two and nine times. The V call is TRBV5-6, the J call TRBJ2-5, with D possibly being TRBD1 or TRBD2 (6 bases each). CDR1 is SGHDT, CDR2 YYEEEE, per germline. CDR3 size: 14 residues. Between the trimmed V and J ends, which lost 4 bases and 3 bases, there was a span of 13 bases. CDR3 residues: CASSATGAKETQYF. The CDR3 DNA is TGTGCCAGCAGCGCCACGGGGGCGAAAGAGACCCAGTACTTC.

This clonotype was counted only a few times. The chain combines TRBV15 with TRBJ2-3; D is perhaps TRBD2 (6 bases). This CDR3 is built from 15 residues. Germline CDR1 LNHNV, CDR2 YYDKDF (reference sequence). The germline V and J ends were trimmed by 8 bases and 3 bases, with 18 bases remaining between them. The CDR3, as DNA: TGTGCCACCGACACCTCCTCCGGGAGAACAGATACGCAGTATTTT. As protein: CATDTSSGRTDTQYF.

This clonotype was picked up a small number of times. This chain uses TRBV6-5 with TRBJ2-1, with TRBD2 matching 15 bases. Germline CDR1 MNHEY, CDR2 SVGAGI. The V and J ends lost 4 bases and 10 bases, in that order; junction bases with no gene match: 2. There are 14 residues in the CDR3. DNA for the CDR3: TGTGCCAGCAGTTCGGGGACTAGCGGGAGGGAGCAGTTCTTC. This gives the protein CASSSGTSGREQFF.

V usage is TRBV10-3 and J usage is TRBJ2-1; 9 bases align to TRBD2. CDR1 and CDR2 from the germline V gene are ENHRY and SYGVKD. V trimming: 3 bases; J trimming: 2 bases; junction bases outside the gene matches: 5. The CDR3 length is 16 residues. The CDR3 region has the DNA TGTGCCATCAGTGAACTTAGCGGGGGTGCCTACAATGAGCAGTTCTTC. Amino acids: CAISELSGGAYNEQFF.